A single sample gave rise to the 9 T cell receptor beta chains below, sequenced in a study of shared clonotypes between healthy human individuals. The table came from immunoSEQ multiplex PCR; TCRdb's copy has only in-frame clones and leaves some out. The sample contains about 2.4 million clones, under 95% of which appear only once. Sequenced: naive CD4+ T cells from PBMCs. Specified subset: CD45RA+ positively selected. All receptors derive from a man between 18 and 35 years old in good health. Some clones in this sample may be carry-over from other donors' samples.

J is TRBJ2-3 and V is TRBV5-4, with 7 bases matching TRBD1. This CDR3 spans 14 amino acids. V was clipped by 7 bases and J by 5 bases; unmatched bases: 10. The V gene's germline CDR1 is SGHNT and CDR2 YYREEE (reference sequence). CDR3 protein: CASRRAQGEDTQYF. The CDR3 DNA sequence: TGTGCCAGCCGCCGGGCCCAGGGGGAAGATACGCAGTATTTT.

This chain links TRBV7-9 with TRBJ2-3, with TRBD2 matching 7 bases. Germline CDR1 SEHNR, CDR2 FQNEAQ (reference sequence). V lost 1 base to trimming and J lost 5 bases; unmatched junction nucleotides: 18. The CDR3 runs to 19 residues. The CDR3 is CASSLVGRLAGFFGDTQYF. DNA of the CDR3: TGTGCCAGCAGCTTAGTAGGGCGTTTAGCGGGCTTTTTTGGAGATACGCAGTATTTT.

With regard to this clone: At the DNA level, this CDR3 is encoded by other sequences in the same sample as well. Here the CDR3 reads CASSTKNGQETQYF. The CDR3 nucleotides are TGTGCCAGCAGTACCAAAAATGGCCAAGAGACCCAGTACTTC. The V and J genes are TRBV28 and TRBJ2-5; D is ambiguous. Germline CDR1 and CDR2: MDHEN and SYDVKM. The CDR3 sequence is 14 residues long. V shed 5 bases and J shed 1 base, with 11 bases lying between them.

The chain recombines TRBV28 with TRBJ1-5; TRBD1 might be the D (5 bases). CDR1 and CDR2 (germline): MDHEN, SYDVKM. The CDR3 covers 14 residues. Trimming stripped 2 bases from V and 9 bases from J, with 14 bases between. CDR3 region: CASSLDRGFRPQHF. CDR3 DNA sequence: TGTGCCAGCAGTTTAGACCGGGGGTTCCGGCCCCAGCATTTT.

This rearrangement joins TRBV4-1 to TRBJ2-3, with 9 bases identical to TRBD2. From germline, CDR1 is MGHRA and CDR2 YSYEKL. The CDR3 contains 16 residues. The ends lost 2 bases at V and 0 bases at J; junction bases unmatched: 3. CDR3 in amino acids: CASSQLAGWSTDTQYF. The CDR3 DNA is TGCGCCAGCAGCCAACTAGCGGGATGGAGCACAGATACGCAGTATTTT.

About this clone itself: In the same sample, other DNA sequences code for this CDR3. The chain's CDR3 is CASRGGDYGYTF. The DNA of the CDR3 is TGTGCCAGTCGTGGGGGGGACTATGGCTACACCTTC. This chain uses TRBV28 with TRBJ1-2, with D perhaps matching TRBD1 (5 bases). Trimming pared 9 bases from V and 3 bases from J, leaving 11 bases between. The germline V gene has CDR1 MDHEN and CDR2 SYDVKM. CDR3 length: 12 residues.

In nucleotides, the CDR3 is TGTGCCAGCAGCCGGGGGACAGGGGCCTACGAGCAGTACTTC. Residues: CASSRGTGAYEQYF. J is TRBJ2-5 and V is TRBV7-9; 10 positions match TRBD1. TRBJ2-7 matches the DNA end more closely, so the J call is doubtful. This CDR3 has 14 residues. Germline V gene sequence: CDR1 SEHNR, CDR2 FQNEAQ (reference sequence).

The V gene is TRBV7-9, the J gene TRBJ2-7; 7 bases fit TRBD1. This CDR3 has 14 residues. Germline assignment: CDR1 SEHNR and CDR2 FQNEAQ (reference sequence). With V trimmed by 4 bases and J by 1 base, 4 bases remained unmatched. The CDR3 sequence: CASSSRGQSYEQYF. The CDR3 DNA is TGTGCCAGCAGCTCAAGGGGACAGTCCTACGAGCAGTACTTC.

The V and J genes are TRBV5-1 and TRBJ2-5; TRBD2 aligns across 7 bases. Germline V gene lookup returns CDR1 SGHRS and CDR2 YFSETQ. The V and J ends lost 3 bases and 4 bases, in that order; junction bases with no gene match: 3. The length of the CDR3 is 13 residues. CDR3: CASSSTSAETQYF. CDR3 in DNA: TGCGCCAGCAGCTCAACTAGCGCAGAGACCCAGTACTTC.